The rows below give T cell receptor beta chains drawn from one sample of a study of control samples from healthy donors and cancer patients. The repertoire was sequenced with immunoSEQ multiplex PCR; TCRdb's copy has only in-frame clones and lacks some. This repertoire shows 350,000 to 450,000 clones, over 75% found once; its top ten account for just under 6.5%. Material: PBMCs. The receptor set was obtained from a man aged 35 to 55 with head and neck cancer. CDR3s leave out the opening cysteine and the closing phenylalanine or tryptophan.

v_gene,CDR3aa
TRBV6-6,ASSPPGSTYEQY
TRBV27,ASSPNGDYEQY
TRBV29-1,SAQRDVSSGANVLT
TRBV18,ASSPPGTGDEQY
TRBV19,ASSPLVSSYNEQF
TRBV12-3/TRBV12-4,ASRPQGSYEQY
TRBV4-3,ASSQATVGTGRNEQF
TRBV7-9,ASSLQGGMNTEAF
TRBV5-1,ASSLGAPNTEAF
TRBV5-8,ASSWGDTIY
TRBV12-5,ASGLVASGTYNEQF
TRBV10-3,AIRNSGTAVYTEAF
TRBV11-2,ASSLSGTANEKLF
TRBV29-1,SVEKGQGSYEQY
TRBV9,ASSVESSLGTDTQY
TRBV19,ASRQQTSGNTIY
TRBV19,ASGDIRVNTEAF
TRBV7-9,ASSPLAGARAYGYT
TRBV5-1,ASRVPGGGYEQY
TRBV14,ASSHLGGAITDTQY
TRBV7-6,ASSLEIAGGYSATQY
TRBV14,ASSQITGLIYEQY
TRBV7-9,ASSLDAHQPQH
TRBV7-8,ASSPRVDLSGNTIY
TRBV7-9,ASSSQGALTGELF
TRBV24-1,ATGDRGASNQPQH
TRBV7-9,ASASGTYEQY
TRBV5-6,ASSSAGTSYGYT
TRBV30,AWSKGRGTYEQY